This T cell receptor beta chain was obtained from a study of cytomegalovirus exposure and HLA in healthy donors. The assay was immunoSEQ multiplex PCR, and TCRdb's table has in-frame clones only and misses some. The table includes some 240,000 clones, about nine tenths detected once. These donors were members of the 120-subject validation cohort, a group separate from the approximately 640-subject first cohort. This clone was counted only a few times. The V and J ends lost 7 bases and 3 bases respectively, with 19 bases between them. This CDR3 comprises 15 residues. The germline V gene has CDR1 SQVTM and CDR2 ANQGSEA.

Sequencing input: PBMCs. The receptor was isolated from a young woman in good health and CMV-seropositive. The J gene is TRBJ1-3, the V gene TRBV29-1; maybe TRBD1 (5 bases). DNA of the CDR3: TGCAGCGCCCTTCCCGGGGGAGTAGATGGAAACACCATATATTTT. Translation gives CSALPGGVDGNTIYF.